This record concerns one T cell receptor beta chain sequence. There is no known antigen for this receptor. The input lacks base qualities; no much larger clone sits a single base away. The sample originates from a study of OX40 agonist ivuxolimab in advanced cancers. About the investigation overall: Ivuxolimab was an agonistic, fully human IgG2 monoclonal antibody directed against OX40 (CD134), a costimulatory receptor. Intravenous ivuxolimab was administered to patients every 2 weeks at six dose levels: 0.01, 0.1, 0.3, 1.5, 3 and 10 mg/kg. Of the approximately 53 patients in dose escalation, 19 had hepatocellular carcinoma, approximately 15 had melanoma, 9 had renal cell carcinoma and 9 had head and neck cancer. The dose-escalation cohort was 82.7% male with a mean age of about 60 years, ranging from about 23 to 85. Patients were allowed to have had prior anti-PD-1, anti-PD-L1 or anti-CTLA-4 therapy, and around 37% of the dose-escalation patients had previously received checkpoint inhibitors. Partial responses occurred in three dose-escalation patients, of whom one had hepatocellular carcinoma and two had cutaneous melanoma. The purpose of peripheral TCRbeta sequencing was to test whether ivuxolimab changed TCR sequence diversity and led to clonal T-cell expansion. The monotherapy dose-escalation portion (N = 52 patients) of the phase I ivuxolimab trial is reported in the paper. Paper-wide results and their limitations: Partial responders in the 0.1-3.0 mg/kg groups had among the lowest normalized peripheral clonal expansion, especially among CD8+ T cells. At doses of 0.1 to 3.0 mg/kg, clonal expansion of both CD4+ and CD8+ T cells in blood was seen between baseline and week 6. Which antigens the clonally expanded peripheral T cells were specific for was not determined. Low levels of normalized T-cell clonal expansion were also seen in some nonresponding patients. After ivuxolimab, expanded clones were on average more numerous among CD8+ T cells than among CD4+ T cells.

The trial excluded patients who had a history of autoimmune disease or who were on systemic immunosuppression. Peripheral blood for TCR sequencing was collected from all dose cohorts at baseline, on cycle 4 day 1, and on cycle 7 day 1. Samples came from an open-label, multicenter, first-in-human phase I dose-escalation trial of ivuxolimab. The trial enrolled adults with locally advanced or metastatic head and neck squamous cell, hepatocellular, melanoma or renal cell carcinoma. Before TCR sequencing, CD4+ T cells and CD8+ T cells from peripheral blood were sorted into separate populations. Genomic DNA was isolated from the sorted cells so that the TCRbeta CDR3 region could be sequenced. TCRbeta CDR3 regions were sequenced using the immunoSEQ Assay. The table comes from immuneACCESS by way of TCRdb, which keeps in-frame sequences with V and J called. Part of the clones is missing from these tables; in studies checked, under half for an unresolved V gene and the rest for unknown reasons. A total of fewer than 20,000 clones appear in this sample, approximately 74% of them only once. Over 25% of the sample is in the top ten clones.

Taken from the germline V gene, the CDR1 and CDR2 loops are MNHNS and SASEGT. The CDR3 numbers 16 residues from cysteine through phenylalanine. Just the 48-base CDR3 DNA is kept, in frame starting at base 1. The junction shows trimming of 3 bases on V and 2 bases on J, plus 16 bases between the germline ends. This TCR was sampled from an adult with an advanced solid tumor such as melanoma, head and neck, liver or kidney cancer. The starting material was CD4+ or CD8+ T cells sorted from blood, obtained in a trial of the OX40 agonist ivuxolimab. The chain is assembled from TRBV6-1 and TRBJ1-1; the D gene is perhaps TRBD1, on 6 matching bases. The CDR3 is CASSDPSYRVNTEAFF. The bases read TGTGCCAGCAGTGACCCCTCGTACAGGGTAAACACTGAAGCTTTCTTT.